This is a list of T cell receptor beta chains from one sample in a study of T cell responses to AZD1222 COVID-19 vaccine. Repertoires were generated with immunoSEQ multiplex PCR, while TCRdb's copy carries only in-frame clones and drops some. The data contain 55,000 to 75,000 clones, around 85% of them seen just once; the ten biggest clones take up approximately 20%. The sequences come from peripheral blood, collected on day 0 of AZD1222 vaccination. These receptor sequences come from an adult in good health. The CDR3 runs from the conserved cysteine through the conserved F or W. The D gene is left open where the match is weak. Clone size is not always given. Where it is, it says once, few, many or a class for expanded clones.

size | J | D | V | CDR3 | DNA
- | TRBJ1-1 | - | TRBV4-2 | CASSQGGVGAPPNTEAFF | TGTGCCAGCAGCCAAGGGGGGGTGGGGGCTCCTCCGAACACTGAAGCTTTCTTT
- | TRBJ1-6 | - | TRBV6-5 | CASTPGGAGSKSLHF | TGTGCCAGTACCCCCGGGGGAGCAGGTAGTAAGTCCCTCCACTTT
many | TRBJ2-3 | TRBD2 | TRBV20-1 | CSASRRETSTDTQYF | TGCAGTGCTAGTAGGCGGGAGACGAGCACAGATACGCAGTATTTT
- | TRBJ2-7 | - | TRBV5-1 | CASSRQLPGEQYF | TGCGCCAGCAGCCGACAGCTCCCCGGGGAGCAGTACTTC
- | TRBJ2-7 | - | TRBV18 | CASSPASYEQYF | TGTGCCAGCTCACCAGCGTCCTACGAGCAGTACTTC
- | TRBJ2-1 | - | TRBV7-9 | CAVSTGGYNEQFF | TGTGCAGTATCCACCGGCGGGTACAATGAGCAGTTCTTC
- | TRBJ1-1 | TRBD1 | TRBV5-6 | CASSPWGQSNTEAFF | TGTGCCAGCAGCCCGTGGGGACAGAGTAACACTGAAGCTTTCTTT
- | TRBJ1-5 | - | TRBV12-3/TRBV12-4 | CASSRQDQPQHF | TGTGCCAGCAGCCGGCAGGATCAGCCCCAGCATTTT
- | TRBJ1-4 | - | TRBV7-8 | CASSSFTGEKLFF | TGTGCCAGCAGCTCCTTCACCGGGGAAAAACTGTTTTTT
once | TRBJ2-2 | TRBD1 | TRBV18 | CASSPTGKNTGELFF | TGTGCCAGCTCACCGACAGGGAAAAACACCGGGGAGCTGTTTTTT
- | TRBJ1-5 | - | TRBV2 | CASSRENQPQHF | TGTGCCAGCAGCAGGGAGAATCAGCCCCAGCATTTT
- | TRBJ2-1 | - | TRBV5-1 | CASSLEGGIANEQFF | TGCGCCAGCAGCTTGGAGGGGGGGATAGCAAATGAGCAGTTCTTC
once | TRBJ2-1 | TRBD1 | TRBV5-1 | CASSLRQGAFHQYNEQFF | TGCGCCAGCAGCTTAAGACAGGGGGCCTTTCACCAGTACAATGAGCAGTTCTTC
- | TRBJ2-7 | - | TRBV6-1 | CASSEGNREQYF | TGTGCCAGCAGTGAGGGTAATCGGGAGCAGTACTTC
once | TRBJ1-1 | - | TRBV7-6 | CASSLAMAEEVAFF | TGTGCCAGCAGCTTAGCAATGGCGGAAGAAGTGGCTTTCTTT
once | TRBJ2-5 | - | TRBV2 | CASSVNQETQYF | TGTGCCAGCAGTGTGAACCAAGAGACCCAGTACTTC
- | TRBJ2-7 | TRBD2 | TRBV10-2 | CASGMGGSAYEQYF | TGCGCCAGTGGGATGGGAGGGTCCGCCTACGAGCAGTACTTC
- | TRBJ2-3 | - | TRBV29-1 | CSVDEGLYTQYF | TGCAGCGTTGATGAGGGATTGTATACGCAGTATTTT
- | TRBJ2-7 | - | TRBV19 | CASSSGPTYEQYF | TGTGCCAGTAGTTCGGGACCCACCTACGAGCAGTACTTC
- | TRBJ2-5 | TRBD1 | TRBV10-2 | CASRQGNQRRDQYF | TGCGCCAGCCGACAGGGGAACCAACGAAGAGACCAGTACTTC
once | TRBJ1-5 | - | TRBV5-1 | CASSLDHNQPQHF | TGCGCCAGCAGCCTAGATCACAATCAGCCCCAGCATTTT
- | TRBJ1-5 | - | TRBV6-5 | CASSYRRNQPQHF | TGTGCCAGCAGTTACCGCAGAAATCAGCCCCAGCATTTT
- | TRBJ2-1 | - | TRBV5-1 | CASSSNSPNEQFF | TGCGCCAGCAGCTCAAATTCCCCCAATGAGCAGTTCTTC
- | TRBJ2-6 | TRBD2 | TRBV30 | CAWGGGSGANVLTF | TGTGCCTGGGGGGGGGGTTCTGGGGCCAACGTCCTGACTTTC
- | TRBJ2-5 | TRBD1 | TRBV5-4 | CASSTQGAEETQYF | TGTGCCAGCAGCACCCAGGGGGCAGAAGAGACCCAGTACTTC
- | TRBJ1-2 | TRBD1 | TRBV28 | CASRGTGGYGYTF | TGTGCCAGCAGGGGGACAGGGGGGTATGGCTACACCTTC
- | TRBJ2-2 | - | TRBV18 | CASSPWTAGGELFF | TGTGCCAGCTCACCTTGGACAGCCGGCGGGGAGCTGTTTTTT
- | TRBJ2-1 | TRBD2 | TRBV5-4 | CASSLVGGGVNEQFF | TGTGCCAGCAGCTTGGTAGGCGGGGGGGTCAATGAGCAGTTCTTC
- | TRBJ2-3 | - | TRBV10-3 | CAISGQLSTDTQYF | TGTGCCATCAGTGGGCAGCTGAGCACAGATACGCAGTATTTT
few | TRBJ1-4 | - | TRBV6-5 | CASGQGEKLFF | TGTGCCAGCGGCCAGGGTGAAAAACTGTTTTTT
few | TRBJ2-5 | TRBD1 | TRBV12-5 | CASGSGQGETQYF | TGTGCTAGTGGTTCGGGACAGGGAGAGACCCAGTACTTC
- | TRBJ2-1 | - | TRBV30 | CAWRAKATLSNEQFF | TGTGCCTGGAGGGCTAAAGCGACCCTGAGTAATGAGCAGTTCTTC
- | TRBJ1-5 | - | TRBV27 | CASSPRGGSRIGNQPQHF | TGTGCCAGCAGTCCTCGGGGGGGATCGAGAATAGGGAATCAGCCCCAGCATTTT
- | TRBJ2-1 | - | TRBV5-6 | CASSLVVSGILHEQFF | TGTGCCAGCAGCTTGGTGGTTTCGGGAATCCTTCATGAGCAGTTCTTC
- | TRBJ2-2 | - | TRBV27 | CASRENAGSVGELFF | TGTGCCAGCCGTGAGAACGCAGGGTCAGTCGGGGAGCTGTTTTTT
- | TRBJ2-1 | TRBD1 | TRBV4-1 | CASSQGWTGGIYEQFF | TGCGCCAGCAGCCAAGGTTGGACAGGGGGCATCTATGAGCAGTTCTTC
- | TRBJ1-5 | - | TRBV19 | CASMFGTSNQPQHF | TGTGCCAGTATGTTCGGAACTAGCAATCAGCCCCAGCATTTT
- | TRBJ2-7 | - | TRBV5-1 | CASSLGGRTTIDEQYF | TGCGCCAGCAGCTTGGGGGGCCGGACAACAATCGACGAGCAGTACTTC
- | TRBJ1-4 | - | TRBV5-1 | CASSPSSTNEKLFF | TGCGCCAGCAGCCCCTCCTCAACTAATGAAAAACTGTTTTTT
- | TRBJ2-2 | - | TRBV7-3 | CASRQDDTGELFF | TGTGCCAGCCGACAGGATGACACCGGGGAGCTGTTTTTT
- | TRBJ1-4 | - | TRBV12-2 | CASRLRGVATNEKLFF | TGTGCAAGTCGCCTAAGGGGAGTAGCAACTAATGAAAAACTGTTTTTT
once | TRBJ1-1 | - | TRBV12-3/TRBV12-4 | CASSRDGNTEAFF | TGTGCCAGCAGCCGGGACGGGAACACTGAAGCTTTCTTT
- | TRBJ2-7 | TRBD1 | TRBV23-1 | CASSQPPGQGVEQYF | TGCGCCAGCAGTCAACCCCCGGGACAGGGCGTCGAGCAGTACTTC
once | TRBJ2-7 | - | TRBV11-3 | CASSTGRFHEQYF | TGTGCCAGCAGTACAGGGAGATTCCACGAGCAGTACTTC
- | TRBJ2-5 | TRBD1 | TRBV11-3 | CASSSWRQGSEGETQYF | TGTGCCAGCAGCTCTTGGCGACAGGGGTCAGAGGGAGAGACCCAGTACTTC
- | TRBJ1-2 | TRBD1 | TRBV28 | CASSLWTGDDGYTF | TGTGCCAGCAGTCTCTGGACAGGGGATGATGGCTACACCTTC
- | TRBJ1-1 | - | TRBV30 | CAWSLTLNTEAFF | TGTGCCTGGAGTTTGACACTGAACACTGAAGCTTTCTTT
- | TRBJ1-1 | - | TRBV6-5 | CASILNRESTEAFF | TGTGCCAGCATATTGAACAGGGAGAGCACTGAAGCTTTCTTT
- | TRBJ1-4 | - | TRBV10-2 | CASTRATNEKLFF | TGCGCCAGCACCCGGGCCACTAATGAAAAACTGTTTTTT
- | TRBJ2-2 | TRBD1 | TRBV2 | CASRTGGLGELFF | TGTGCCAGCAGGACAGGGGGTCTCGGGGAGCTGTTTTTT